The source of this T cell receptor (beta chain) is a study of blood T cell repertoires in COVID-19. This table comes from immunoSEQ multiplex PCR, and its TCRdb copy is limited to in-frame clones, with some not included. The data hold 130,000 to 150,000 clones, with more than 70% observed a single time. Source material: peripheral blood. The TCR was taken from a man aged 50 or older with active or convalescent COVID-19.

CDR3 nucleotides: TGTGCCAGCTCACGGGACAGCAGTGTGGACTATGGCTACACCTTC. Protein: CASSRDSSVDYGYTF. The chain recombines TRBV18 with TRBJ1-2; TRBD1 matches 7 bases. Per germline, CDR1 KGHSH and CDR2 LQKENI. The CDR3 covers 15 residues. The trim removed 4 bases at V and 3 bases at J, leaving 8 bases unmatched.